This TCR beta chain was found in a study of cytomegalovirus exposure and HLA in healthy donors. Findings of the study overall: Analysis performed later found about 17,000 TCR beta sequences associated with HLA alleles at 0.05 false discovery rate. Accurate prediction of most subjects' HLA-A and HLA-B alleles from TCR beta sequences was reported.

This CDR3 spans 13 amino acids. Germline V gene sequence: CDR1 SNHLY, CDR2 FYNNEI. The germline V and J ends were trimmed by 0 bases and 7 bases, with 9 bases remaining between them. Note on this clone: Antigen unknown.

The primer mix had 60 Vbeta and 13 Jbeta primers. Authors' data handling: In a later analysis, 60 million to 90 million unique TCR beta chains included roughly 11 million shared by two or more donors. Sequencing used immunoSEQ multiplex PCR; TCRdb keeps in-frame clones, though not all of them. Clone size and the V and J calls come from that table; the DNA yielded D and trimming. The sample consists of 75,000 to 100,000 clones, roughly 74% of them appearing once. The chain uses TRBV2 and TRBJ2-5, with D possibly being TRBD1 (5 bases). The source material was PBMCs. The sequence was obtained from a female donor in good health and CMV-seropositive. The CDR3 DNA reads TGTGCCAGCAGTGAAGCGGGGCCGGGGACCCAGTACTTC. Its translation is CASSEAGPGTQYF.